The 23 T cell receptor beta chains given below trace back to one sample, sequenced in a study of shared clonotypes between healthy human individuals. Generated by immunoSEQ multiplex PCR, the TCRdb table keeps only in-frame clones and is missing some. Among under 200,000 clones listed, 85% to 95% were seen once. The sequenced material came from naive CD4+ T cells sorted from blood. Subset indicated: CD45RA+ positively selected. These receptors all stem from a woman in her thirties in good health.

In this sample, this clone turned up once. Because the CDR3's place on the DNA is in doubt, the DNA is left out and the CDR3 is given as listed by TCRdb. The chain uses TRBV28 and TRBJ1-3. The CDR3 is 15 amino acids in total, end residues counted. Germline CDR1 is MDHEN and CDR2 is SYDVKM. This CDR3 reads CASSFWRGNGGTIYF.

The CDR3 reads CASSIDLGGTYEQYF. Written as DNA, the CDR3 is TGTGCCAGTAGTATAGATCTCGGGGGGACCTACGAGCAGTACTTC. V is TRBV19 and J is TRBJ2-7; 7 positions match TRBD2. Germline loops: CDR1 LNHDA, CDR2 SQIVND (reference sequence). Trimming at V came to 0 bases and at J to 2 bases, leaving 4 bases not matched to a gene. The length of the CDR3 is 15 residues.

The chain uses TRBV28 and TRBJ1-3; D gene uncertain. V was pared by 2 bases and J by 0 bases, with 8 bases between. CDR1 and CDR2 (germline): MDHEN, SYDVKM. The CDR3 consists of 15 residues. Written as DNA, the CDR3 is TGTGCCAGCAGTTTAGCCCTACCCTCTGGAAACACCATATATTTT. Residues: CASSLALPSGNTIYF.

The rearrangement joins TRBV27 to TRBJ1-4, with 7 bases identical to TRBD1. V dropped 5 bases and J dropped 0; count of bases not matched to a gene: 18. Germline V gene lookup returns CDR1 MNHEY and CDR2 SMNVEV (reference sequence). The CDR3 loop spans 20 amino acids. The CDR3, as DNA: TGTGCCAGCAGTCCAAGGACAGGAGGTTTATTCGGTGCAACTAATGAAAAACTGTTTTTT. Its protein product is CASSPRTGGLFGATNEKLFF.

This chain links TRBV5-1 with TRBJ2-7, with TRBD1 identical over 8 bases. Germline lookup yields CDR1 SGHRS and CDR2 YFSETQ. This CDR3 is 17 amino acids long. V lost 4 bases, J lost 3 bases, and 15 bases stayed unmatched. CDR3 nucleotide sequence: TGCGCCAGCAGCCCACCCGGTTGGCAGGGGGCTCTCTACGAGCAGTACTTC. Protein product: CASSPPGWQGALYEQYF.

The chain carries TRBV28 and TRBJ2-2; maybe TRBD1 (5 bases). The germline gives CDR1 MDHEN, CDR2 SYDVKM. The CDR3 is made up of 15 amino acids. The V end was cut by 4 bases, the J end by 0 bases, with 9 bases between. The CDR3 is CASSSTDTNTGELFF. The CDR3 region has the DNA TGTGCCAGCAGTTCCACGGACACGAACACCGGGGAGCTGTTTTTT.

The V call is TRBV5-1, the J call TRBJ2-7, with 9 bases lining up with TRBD2. The trim removed 3 bases at V and 7 bases at J, leaving 11 bases unmatched. CDR3 length: 15 residues. Germline V lookup: CDR1 SGHRS, CDR2 YFSETQ. The chain's CDR3 is CASSWAAGGGGEQYF. CDR3 DNA sequence: TGCGCCAGCAGCTGGGCAGCGGGAGGCGGTGGGGAGCAGTACTTC.

The genes are TRBV6-1 and TRBJ2-7; 11 positions agree with TRBD2. Trimming took 4 bases from V and 2 from J; bases not matched to a gene: 7. The CDR3 runs to 16 residues. Looked up from germline, CDR1 is MNHNS and CDR2 is SASEGT. The chain's CDR3 is CASSADLGLAAYEQYF. The CDR3 nucleotides read TGTGCCAGCAGTGCCGACTTGGGACTAGCGGCCTACGAGCAGTACTTC.

The V call is TRBV30, the J call TRBJ2-5; D is perhaps TRBD2 (5 bases). Per the germline V gene, CDR1 is GTSNPN and CDR2 is SVGIG (reference sequence). V lost 1 base, J lost 7 bases, and 13 bases lay in between. The CDR3 length is 13 residues. In nucleotides, the CDR3 is TGTGCCTGGAGTGAAAGCGGAAGGGTGACCCAGTACTTC. Translation: CAWSESGRVTQYF.

V gene TRBV28 combines with J gene TRBJ2-7; D is ambiguous. CDR3 length: 13 amino acids. CDR1 MDHEN and CDR2 SYDVKM come from the germline V gene. CDR3 nucleotide sequence: TGTGCAGCAAACTTAGGCAGTCCCTACGAGCAGTACTTC. The encoded protein is CAANLGSPYEQYF. The full variable domain, its missing parts supplied by reference TRBV28 and TRBJ2-7, is DVKVTQSSRYLVKRTGEKVFLECVQDMDHENMFWYRQDPGLGLRLIYFSYDVKMKEKGDIPEGYSVSREKKERFSLILESASTNQTSMYLCAANLGSPYEQYFGPGTRLTVT.

The J gene is TRBJ2-7, the V gene TRBV4-1; the match to TRBD1 covers 11 bases. The CDR3 has 15 residues. Trimming removed 3 bases from V and 5 bases from J; junction bases left unmatched: 6. Germline V lookup: CDR1 MGHRA, CDR2 YSYEKL. CDR3 in amino acids: CASSQTGTGGNEQYF. DNA of the CDR3: TGCGCCAGCAGCCAGACCGGGACAGGGGGAAACGAGCAGTACTTC.

The chain is built from TRBV21-1 and TRBJ2-5. The DNA end is a closer match to TRBJ2-7, so the J assignment may be wrong. TRBV21-1 is assigned pseudogene status. CDR3 size: 15 residues. The CDR3 DNA is TGTGCCAGCAGCAACCCAGGGACGGTGATCTACGAGCAGTACTTC. Protein: CASSNPGTVIYEQYF.

The J gene is TRBJ2-5, the V gene TRBV28; no firm D call. The J call is in doubt because the DNA end fits TRBJ2-7 better. The CDR3 totals 14 residues. The V gene's germline CDR1 is MDHEN and CDR2 SYDVKM. The CDR3 region is CASSSPVVAGEQYF. CDR3 nucleotide sequence: TGTGCCAGCAGTTCCCCTGTTGTAGCAGGCGAGCAGTACTTC.

This chain joins TRBV11-3 and TRBJ2-3; D may be TRBD1 or TRBD2 (5 bases each). The V end lost 1 base, the J end lost 2 bases, and 13 bases lay between the germline ends. Per germline, CDR1 SGHNT and CDR2 YENEEA. This CDR3 contains 16 residues. The CDR3 nucleotides are TGTGCCAGCAGCTTAGGTGGGACGGACCACACAGATACGCAGTATTTT. Protein product: CASSLGGTDHTDTQYF.

This clone has more than one count but fewer than ten. V gene TRBV28 combines with J gene TRBJ2-7; either TRBD1 or TRBD2 may supply D (5 bases each). CDR3 size: 15 residues. From germline, CDR1 is MDHEN and CDR2 SYDVKM. Trimming removed 4 bases at V and 3 bases at J, with 16 bases between. The CDR3 sequence: CASSSLGVGDYEQYF. CDR3 nucleotide sequence: TGTGCCAGCAGTTCCCTAGGGGTGGGGGACTACGAGCAGTACTTC.

The chain couples TRBV19 to TRBJ1-4; 9 bases agree with TRBD1. The CDR3 length is 14 residues. V was pared by 3 bases and J by 7 bases, with 3 bases of the junction left unmatched. The V gene's germline CDR1 is LNHDA and CDR2 SQIVND (reference sequence). CDR3 residues: CASSMDRGGEKLFF. DNA of the CDR3: TGTGCCAGTAGTATGGACAGGGGTGGTGAAAAACTGTTTTTT.

The J gene is TRBJ2-5, the V gene TRBV11-2; D gene uncertain. The end of the DNA aligns better with TRBJ2-7, so the J call may be wrong. Per germline, CDR1 SGHAT and CDR2 FQNNGV. This CDR3 is 14 amino acids long. The CDR3 loop reads CASSLAPQLYEQYF. The CDR3 bases are TGTGCCAGCAGCTTAGCCCCGCAACTTTACGAGCAGTACTTC.

The V call is TRBV27, the J call TRBJ2-3; D remains ambiguous. Trimming stripped 8 bases from V and 4 bases from J, with 10 bases between. Germline CDR1 reads MNHEY; CDR2 reads SMNVEV (reference sequence). The CDR3 is 12 residues long. The CDR3 spells CASGLRADTQYF. In nucleotides, the CDR3 is TGTGCCAGCGGATTAAGGGCAGATACGCAGTATTTT.

V and J are TRBV28 and TRBJ1-5, with 7 bases that match TRBD1. The CDR3 has 14 residues. V was pared by 6 bases and J by 3 bases, with 5 bases of the junction left unmatched. Germline assignment: CDR1 MDHEN and CDR2 SYDVKM. CDR3 sequence: CASSRDRLNQPQHF. In DNA, the CDR3 is TGTGCCAGCAGCCGGGACAGACTCAATCAGCCCCAGCATTTT.

V usage is TRBV19 and J usage is TRBJ1-5; 11 bases align to TRBD1. The junction had 17 bases not matched to a gene; V was cut back by 9 bases and J by 4 bases. Germline V gene data show CDR1 as LNHDA and CDR2 as SQIVND (reference sequence). The CDR3 totals 18 residues. CDR3 nucleotide sequence: TGTGCCAGAGACGGGCGGCGGACAGGGGGCGAAGGGAATCAGCCCCAGCATTTT. Its translation: CARDGRRTGGEGNQPQHF.

The rearrangement uses TRBV7-2 and TRBJ1-1; D is uncertain. This CDR3 is 15 amino acids long. V lost 6 bases, J lost 4 bases, and 18 bases lay in between. Per germline, CDR1 SGHTA and CDR2 FQGNSA. This chain's CDR3 is CASSPFRVGGTEAFF. The DNA of the CDR3 is TGTGCCAGCAGTCCATTTCGGGTGGGAGGCACTGAAGCTTTCTTT.

The chain has TRBV7-2 and TRBJ1-3, with TRBD1 as a possible D gene (6 bases). V lost 1 base, J lost 4 bases, and 11 bases lay in between. CDR1 and CDR2 from the germline V gene are SGHTA and FQGNSA. The CDR3 has 15 residues. DNA for the CDR3: TGTGCCAGCAGCTTAGTGGGGGGCCCGGGAAACACCATATATTTT. Translating gives CASSLVGGPGNTIYF.

The J gene is TRBJ1-4, the V gene TRBV28; 7 positions agree with TRBD1. With 1 base clipped from V and 8 bases from J, the junction kept 7 bases outside the gene matches. Per germline, CDR1 MDHEN and CDR2 SYDVKM. The CDR3 contains 15 residues. CDR3 nucleotide sequence: TGTGCCAGCAGTTTATCAGGGGGGAGGGAGGAAAAACTGTTTTTT. This gives the protein CASSLSGGREEKLFF.